This T cell receptor beta chain was found in a study of human T cells and chemical hapten exposure. Study-wide results and caveats: TCRs above 1 in 1000 frequency did not change with DPC sensitization.

TCRdb itself ran the RACE reads through MiXCR, one entry per CDR3 protein. This repertoire shows some 340,000 distinct CDR3 sequences, around 7% found once; its top ten account for 8.4%. This clonotype has just a few counts. Its antigen is unknown. The CDR3 extends over 11 amino acids. V shed 6 bases and J shed 6 bases, with 11 bases lying between them. Per the germline V gene, CDR1 is SQVTM and CDR2 is ANQGSEA. As for time point: patch test 1, 2 weeks after DPC sensitization. The treatment denotes: therapeutic diphenylcyclopropenone sensitization with weekly scalp DPC. Those who donated were patients with alopecia, 18 to 70 years of age, and suitable for DPC.

V usage is TRBV29-1 and J usage is TRBJ1-1; D might be TRBD1 (6 bases). Source: whole blood, taken in connection with sensitization to the hapten diphenylcyclopropenone (DPC). The receptor comes from a woman aged 18-35 years with alopecia areata. Some clones in this sample may be carry-over from other donors' samples. Here the CDR3 reads CSVGTSPEAFF. CDR3 bases: TGCAGCGTCGGGACAAGTCCTGAAGCTTTCTTT.